Detailed here is one TCR beta chain. Its target is unknown. This entry comes from a study of PD-1 blockade in classical Hodgkin lymphoma. Time point described: cycle 4 day 1 (C4D1), after 6 weeks of nivolumab. All patients relapsed after autologous stem cell transplantation, and brentuximab vedotin exposure varied. Only in-frame clones appear in the TCRdb table, and some are missing; sequencing was by immunoSEQ multiplex PCR. The sample has roughly 17,000 clones, around 82% seen once. CDR3 length: 15 amino acids. Germline assignment: CDR1 SNHLY and CDR2 FYNNEI. With V trimmed by 5 bases and J by 5 bases, 7 bases remained unmatched. Findings and limits, study-wide: A significant rise in TCR diversity by C4D1 was seen for CD4+ but not CD8+ cells. Those achieving complete response showed baseline diversity like newly diagnosed patients. Reported baseline diversity: healthy donors highest, relapsed/refractory patients lowest.

The chain links TRBV2 to TRBJ2-3; TRBD2 matches 10 bases. Material: peripheral blood mononuclear cells (PBMCs), obtained before the fourth cycle of nivolumab. This TCR was sampled from a human donor with classical Hodgkin lymphoma. CDR3 in amino acids: CASSQRGGGVDTQYF. The CDR3 DNA follows: TGTGCCAGCAGTCAGCGGGGGGGCGGGGTAGATACGCAGTATTTT.